Shown below are 18 T cell receptor beta chains from a single sample sequenced in a study of blood T cell repertoires in COVID-19. TCRdb keeps only in-frame clones here, not all; method: immunoSEQ multiplex PCR. Of approximately 150,000 clones in the sample, approximately 80% are singletons; the top ten hold roughly 5.6%. Source material: PBMCs or T cells enriched from blood (not recorded which). Receptors originate from a man aged 65 to 85 who had been exposed to COVID-19.

The chain uses TRBV30 and TRBJ2-2, with D hard to call. The germline V gene encodes CDR1 GTSNPN and CDR2 SVGIG (reference sequence). The V end was cut by 2 bases, the J end by 5 bases, with 3 bases between. The CDR3 runs to 11 residues. The CDR3 sequence is CAWSQTGELFF. Written as DNA, the CDR3 is TGTGCCTGGAGTCAGACCGGGGAGCTGTTTTTT.

The V call is TRBV2, the J call TRBJ1-4; the match to TRBD1 covers 9 bases. Germline CDR1 SNHLY, CDR2 FYNNEI. V dropped 3 bases and J dropped 8; count of bases not matched to a gene: 1. This CDR3 is built from 13 residues. The CDR3 DNA follows: TGTGCCAGCAGTGAGGGACAGGGAGAAAAACTGTTTTTT. The encoded protein is CASSEGQGEKLFF.

A single count supports this clone. Other DNA sequences of this sample code for an identical CDR3. CDR3 in DNA: TGTGCCAGCAGTTACTCGGGCACAGGGTTGTACGAGCAGTACTTC. Its protein is CASSYSGTGLYEQYF. The chain couples TRBV6-5 to TRBJ2-7, with D perhaps TRBD1 (6 bases). The CDR3 is 15 residues long. The V gene's germline CDR1 is MNHEY and CDR2 SVGAGI. V shed 0 bases and J shed 4 bases, with 13 bases lying between them.

The chain is built from TRBV2 and TRBJ1-2; 9 bases are shared with TRBD1. Per the germline V gene, CDR1 is SNHLY and CDR2 is FYNNEI. Losses at the gene ends were 4 bases for V and 7 bases for J; bases not matched to a gene: 10. There are 15 residues in the CDR3. The CDR3 DNA sequence: TGTGCCAGCAGTGTCTACGGGACAGGGTTCTCTGGCTACACCTTC. Translating it yields CASSVYGTGFSGYTF.

The gene calls are TRBV19 and TRBJ2-2; D uncertain. V dropped 4 bases and J dropped 4 bases, with 10 bases sitting between them. The CDR3 contains 14 residues. Germline CDR1 and CDR2: LNHDA and SQIVND (reference sequence). The CDR3: CASSTQTGTGELFF. DNA of the CDR3: TGTGCCAGTAGTACTCAGACGGGCACCGGGGAGCTGTTTTTT.

Here the CDR3 reads CASSPDKNYGYTF. CDR3 nucleotide sequence: TGTGCCAGCAGCCCCGACAAGAACTATGGCTACACCTTC. The gene calls are TRBV7-3 and TRBJ1-2, with unresolved D. The length of the CDR3 is 13 residues. V lost 5 bases and J 2 bases, leaving 9 bases between the germline ends. Germline CDR1 SGHTA, CDR2 FQGTGA.

This chain links TRBV7-2 with TRBJ2-3; unclear D gene. This CDR3 contains 14 residues. Germline CDR1 reads SGHTA; CDR2 reads FQGNSA. Trimming pared 5 bases from V and 3 bases from J, leaving 12 bases between. CDR3: CASSPSPQTDTQYF. The CDR3 nucleotides read TGTGCCAGCAGCCCCTCTCCACAAACAGATACGCAGTATTTT. Complete variable domain (other parts from reference TRBV7-2 and TRBJ2-3): GAGVSQSPSNKVTEKGKDVELRCDPISGHTALYWYRQSLGQGLEFLIYFQGNSAPDKSGLPSDRFSAERTGGSVSTLTIQRTQQEDSAVYLCASSPSPQTDTQYFGPGTRLTVL.

The gene calls are TRBV5-1 and TRBJ1-6; tentatively, D is TRBD1 (5 bases). The V gene lost 0 bases and the J gene lost 7 bases, with 8 bases spanning the gap. Germline V gene sequence: CDR1 SGHRS, CDR2 YFSETQ. This CDR3 region has 14 residues. The CDR3 DNA reads TGCGCCAGCAGCTTGGACCCAGGGAATTCACCCCTCCACTTT. Amino acid sequence: CASSLDPGNSPLHF.

The chain combines TRBV27 with TRBJ2-3; D ambiguous. This CDR3 comprises 12 residues. The germline CDR1 and CDR2 sequences are MNHEY and SMNVEV (reference sequence). Trimming took 5 bases from V and 3 from J, leaving 6 bases between them. CDR3 residues: CASSTPTDTQYF. The CDR3 DNA sequence: TGTGCCAGCAGTACACCGACAGATACGCAGTATTTT.

CDR3 DNA sequence: TGTGCCAGCAGCTTTATGGGGGCTTCAACCTACAATGAGCAGTTCTTC. Protein sequence: CASSFMGASTYNEQFF. J is TRBJ2-1 and V is TRBV7-6, with TRBD1 as a possible D gene (6 bases). Looked up from germline, CDR1 is SGHVS and CDR2 is FNYEAQ. The ends were cut back, 3 bases at V and 2 bases at J, with 14 bases in the middle. The CDR3 contains 16 residues.

V usage is TRBV10-1 and J usage is TRBJ1-1; D gene uncertain. V dropped 4 bases and J dropped 2 bases, with 11 bases sitting between them. There are 14 residues in the CDR3. Germline CDR1 and CDR2: WNHNN and SYGVQD (reference sequence). The CDR3 region has the DNA TGCGCCAGCAGTGCCTCCACAAGAAACACTGAAGCTTTCTTT. It is translated as CASSASTRNTEAFF.

This chain connects TRBV4-3 to TRBJ1-2, with unresolved D. V was clipped by 0 bases and J by 4 bases, with 3 bases between them. This CDR3 region has 12 residues. Germline V lookup: CDR1 LGHNA, CDR2 YSLEER. The CDR3 DNA follows: TGCGCCAGCAGCCAAGACGGCTATGGCTACACCTTC. This gives the protein CASSQDGYGYTF.

The chain combines TRBV7-9 with TRBJ2-1, with TRBD2 as a possible D gene (6 bases). V lost 5 bases and J lost 3, with 17 bases in between. This CDR3 region has 16 residues. Germline V lookup: CDR1 SEHNR, CDR2 FQNEAQ (reference sequence). The CDR3 loop is CASSLGGKGRYNEQFF. The CDR3, as DNA: TGTGCCAGCAGCCTTGGGGGGAAAGGACGCTACAATGAGCAGTTCTTC.

In its sample, this clone was seen once. This chain links TRBV7-9 with TRBJ1-2; unclear D gene. CDR3 length: 16 residues. V lost 2 bases and J 4 bases, leaving 17 bases between the germline ends. CDR1 and CDR2 from the germline V gene are SEHNR and FQNEAQ (reference sequence). The DNA for the CDR3 is TGTGCCAGCAGCTTATCGGGAGCCCGCGTAAGCTATGGCTACACCTTC. This codes for CASSLSGARVSYGYTF.

This chain joins TRBV9 and TRBJ2-1; 8 nucleotides line up with TRBD1. Germline CDR1 SGDLS, CDR2 YYNGEE. The CDR3 is 14 residues long. Trimming at V came to 3 bases and at J to 10 bases, leaving 9 bases not matched to a gene. CDR3 DNA sequence: TGTGCCAGCAGCGATAGGACAGGGAGTAGGGAGCAGTTCTTC. Its protein is CASSDRTGSREQFF. Based on the CDR3 plus reference TRBV9 and TRBJ2-1, the full variable domain is DSGVTQTPKHLITATGQRVTLRCSPRSGDLSVYWYQQSLDQGLQFLIQYYNGEERAKGNILERFSAQQFPDLHSELNLSSLELGDSALYFCASSDRTGSREQFFGPGTRLTVL.

This clone has just a few counts. This chain joins TRBV2 and TRBJ2-6, with D maybe TRBD2 (6 bases). CDR1 is SNHLY and CDR2 is FYNNEI in the germline V gene. The CDR3 consists of 15 residues. The germline V and J ends were trimmed by 2 bases and 12 bases, with 17 bases remaining between them. DNA for the CDR3: TGTGCCAGCAGTGAACTGGGACTTGGGGCCTCCGTCCTGACTTTC. It codes for CASSELGLGASVLTF.

The gene calls are TRBV28 and TRBJ1-6, with D unclear. The CDR3 extends over 13 amino acids. V lost 5 bases, J lost 6 bases, and 8 bases lay in between. Germline assignment: CDR1 MDHEN and CDR2 SYDVKM. This chain's CDR3 is CASSPRFNSPLHF. In nucleotides, the CDR3 is TGTGCCAGCAGTCCGAGGTTTAATTCACCCCTCCACTTT.

This clone was recorded a few times. V and J are TRBV7-2 and TRBJ2-3; D unclear. In germline, CDR1 is SGHTA, CDR2 FQGNSA. Trimming cost V 5 bases and J 3 bases, with 15 bases left between them. This CDR3 contains 15 residues. CDR3 sequence (DNA): TGTGCCAGCAGCACCCGGTTGACAACGACAGATACGCAGTATTTT. Translating gives CASSTRLTTTDTQYF.